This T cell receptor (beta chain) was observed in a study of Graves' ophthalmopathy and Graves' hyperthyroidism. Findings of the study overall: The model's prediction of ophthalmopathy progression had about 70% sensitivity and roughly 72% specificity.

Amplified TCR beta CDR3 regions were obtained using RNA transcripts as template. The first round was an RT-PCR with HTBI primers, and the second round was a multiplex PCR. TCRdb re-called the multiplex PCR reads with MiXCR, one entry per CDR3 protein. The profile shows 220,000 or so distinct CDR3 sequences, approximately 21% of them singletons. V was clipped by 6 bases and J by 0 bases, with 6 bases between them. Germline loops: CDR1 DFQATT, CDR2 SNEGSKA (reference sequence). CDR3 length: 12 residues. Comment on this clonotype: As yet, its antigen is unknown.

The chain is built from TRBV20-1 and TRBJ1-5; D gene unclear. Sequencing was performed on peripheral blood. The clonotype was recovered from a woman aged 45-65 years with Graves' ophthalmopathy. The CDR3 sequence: CSATDSNQPQHF. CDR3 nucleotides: TGCAGTGCGACTGATAGCAATCAGCCCCAGCATTTT.